This paragraph reports one T cell receptor beta chain. Germline loops: CDR1 MDHEN, CDR2 SYDVKM. This CDR3 has 13 amino acids. Original processing methods: Reference gene primer amplification gave nucleated cell count estimates. TCRdb's table, derived via immunoSEQ multiplex PCR, lists solely in-frame clones and lacks some. V and J calls and clone size follow that table, whereas D and trimming were derived from the DNA. The table includes a few hundred thousand clones, around 87% detected once. The data originate from a study of blood T cell repertoires in COVID-19. The wider study: Samples of COVID-19 (acute and convalescent) were obtained from the United States, Italy and Spain. T cells, B-cell-depleted T cells, or PBMCs provided the cDNA or gDNA that served as material.

The sequence came from a woman aged 30 to 39 with COVID-19, enrolled during active disease. Sequenced material: peripheral blood. This chain connects TRBV28 to TRBJ2-1; 8 bases match TRBD2. This CDR3 reads CGSGTSSYNEQFF. DNA of the CDR3: TGTGGGTCCGGGACTAGCTCCTACAATGAGCAGTTCTTC.